This TCR beta chain is drawn from a study of somatic mutations in cytotoxic T cells in rheumatoid arthritis. Whole-study context: Blood samples of around 30 ml were drawn from patients (in EDTA) right after diagnosis and before any treatment. Study observations and caveats: Age-matched healthy controls and rheumatoid arthritis patients had CD8+ T-cell clonality that did not differ significantly. Each of about an eighth of the roughly 60 patients had a largest CD8+ clone that made up more than 20% of CD8+ cells.

This clone was recorded a few times. Antigen specificity is unknown. Measured with immunoSEQ multiplex PCR; TCRdb has only the in-frame clones, and not every one. The sample includes just over 15,000 clones, 65% to 75% of them seen just once. Flow cytometry was used to check the purity of CD4+ and CD8+ cells, which had been isolated by positive magnetic bead selection. Germline CDR1 and CDR2: SNHLY and FYNNEI. Trimming took 2 bases from V and 3 from J; bases not matched to a gene: 7. The CDR3 spans 16 residues. The sequence derives from an adult with rheumatoid arthritis. The sample consisted of CD8+ T cells sorted from blood. The chain uses TRBV2 and TRBJ2-7, with 10 bases that match TRBD1. The CDR3 spells CASSEPGTGAIYEQYF. The CDR3 DNA is TGTGCCAGCAGTGAACCCGGGACAGGGGCCATCTACGAGCAGTACTTC.